The 14 T cell receptor beta chains in this list originate from one sample, sequenced in a study of T-cell reconstitution after alpha-beta-depleted transplantation in children. TCRbeta library construction was performed incorporating unique molecular identifiers. TCRdb fed the PCR reads into MiXCR, producing one record per CDR3 protein. The sample carries about 510,000 distinct CDR3 sequences, roughly an eighth recorded once. This specimen consisted of PBMCs, mostly from graft donor cells, obtained 180 days after TCRalphabeta/CD19-depleted stem cell transplant. Every receptor here comes from a female patient aged 2-10 years who had a stem cell transplant for aplastic anemia, so the T cells may come from the graft donor.

This chain connects TRBV5-1 to TRBJ1-2; D may be TRBD1 (5 bases). The CDR3 spans 14 residues. Trimming took off 2 bases at V and 4 bases at J, with 12 bases between the two ends. The germline V gene has CDR1 SGHRS and CDR2 YFSETQ. The CDR3 sequence is CASSFRQKSYGYTF. The CDR3 coding sequence is TGCGCCAGCAGCTTTAGACAGAAAAGCTATGGCTACACCTTC.

The rearrangement links TRBV9 to TRBJ2-1; 13 positions agree with TRBD2. V dropped 3 bases and J dropped 3; count of bases not matched to a gene: 6. This CDR3 has 17 amino acids. The germline CDR1 and CDR2 sequences are SGDLS and YYNGEE. CDR3 in DNA: TGTGCCAGCAGCGCCCGACTAGCGGGAGGCCGCTACAATGAGCAGTTCTTC. Protein sequence: CASSARLAGGRYNEQFF.

The table lists this clonotype with a few counts. The chain couples TRBV29-1 to TRBJ2-5; D might be TRBD2 (6 bases). CDR3 length equals 13 residues. Trimming left V 2 bases short and J 6 bases short, with 13 bases between. Germline V gene lookup returns CDR1 SQVTM and CDR2 ANQGSEA. The CDR3 DNA sequence: TGCAGCGTTGAAAGGGACTCCGTCAAGACCCAGTACTTC. As protein: CSVERDSVKTQYF.

The chain joins TRBV6-1 to TRBJ2-1; 11 bases are shared with TRBD2. The J segment lost 6 bases and the V segment lost 8 bases, leaving 12 bases of the junction unmatched. This CDR3 spans 16 amino acids. Looked up from germline, CDR1 is MNHNS and CDR2 is SASEGT. CDR3 residues: CASARELAGAPNEQFF. The CDR3 nucleotides are TGTGCCAGCGCTCGGGAACTAGCGGGAGCCCCCAATGAGCAGTTCTTC.

This clonotype occurred many times. This chain connects TRBV6-5 to TRBJ1-5, with 8 bases that match TRBD1. The germline CDR1 and CDR2 sequences are MNHEY and SVGAGI. The CDR3 contains 16 residues. Unmatched junction bases numbered 7, after V lost 4 bases and J lost 2 bases. The CDR3 loop reads CASSSTDRGGNQPQHF. The CDR3 region has the DNA TGTGCCAGCAGTTCCACCGACAGGGGTGGCAATCAGCCCCAGCATTTT.

This clonotype was recorded many times. The chain carries TRBV7-8 and TRBJ2-3; 10 bases line up with TRBD2. V lost 3 bases, J lost 5 bases, and 8 bases stayed unmatched. Looked up from germline, CDR1 is SGHVS and CDR2 is FQNEAQ. The CDR3 contains 16 residues. The CDR3 DNA sequence: TGTGCCAGCAGCTTCTATTTAGCGGGAGGAGGAGATACGCAGTATTTT. Amino acids: CASSFYLAGGGDTQYF.

V and J are TRBV15 and TRBJ1-2; D unresolved. V lost 0 bases and J 0 bases, leaving 8 bases between the germline ends. The CDR3 length is 15 residues. Germline CDR1 is LNHNV and CDR2 is YYDKDF (reference sequence). CDR3: CATSRDSTPNYGYTF. The CDR3 bases are TGTGCCACCAGCAGAGACAGCACTCCTAACTATGGCTACACCTTC.

This clonotype was recorded a few times. The chain carries TRBV28 and TRBJ1-2; maybe TRBD1 (6 bases). Germline V gives CDR1 MDHEN, CDR2 SYDVKM. Trimming took 5 bases from V and 0 from J, leaving 13 bases between them. The CDR3 loop spans 15 amino acids. The CDR3 loop reads CASSHDRPPNYGYTF. The CDR3 bases are TGTGCCAGCAGTCACGACAGGCCTCCTAACTATGGCTACACCTTC.

This clonotype appeared a single time. The rearrangement links TRBV5-6 to TRBJ2-7; TRBD1 might be the D (6 bases). Per germline, CDR1 SGHDT and CDR2 YYEEEE. The length of the CDR3 is 16 residues. Trimming cost V 8 bases and J 3 bases, with 24 bases left between them. The CDR3 reads CARGPEGDIGVYEQYF. CDR3 in DNA: TGTGCCAGGGGCCCCGAGGGGGACATCGGGGTCTACGAGCAGTACTTC.

There are many counts of this clonotype. The chain recombines TRBV12-3 or TRBV12-4 with TRBJ2-5; a weak D match, TRBD2 (5 bases). There are 15 residues in the CDR3. Trimming removed 3 bases at V and 5 bases at J, with 16 bases between. The CDR3 nucleotides are TGTGCCAGCAGTTTTAACGGGATCTCCCGGGAGACCCAGTACTTC. Protein sequence: CASSFNGISRETQYF.

This clonotype was seen more than once but under ten times. CDR3 sequence reads: CASSLYRLSWNEQFF. The CDR3 coding sequence is TGTGCCAGCAGTTTGTACCGACTTTCCTGGAATGAGCAGTTCTTC. The chain employs TRBV12-3 or TRBV12-4 and TRBJ2-1, with D unclear. The CDR3 contains 15 residues. V was pared by 3 bases and J by 7 bases, with 16 bases between.

The V call is TRBV18, the J call TRBJ2-1; no firm D call. V dropped 3 bases and J dropped 3 bases, with 12 bases sitting between them. The CDR3 runs 15 residues. Germline lookup yields CDR1 KGHSH and CDR2 LQKENI. CDR3 amino acids: CASSPDGWGYNEQFF. The CDR3 region has the DNA TGTGCCAGCTCACCGGATGGGTGGGGCTACAATGAGCAGTTCTTC.

CDR3 amino acids: CASSHREGAFF. The CDR3 DNA reads TGTGCCAGCAGCCACAGGGAGGGAGCTTTCTTT. The rearrangement joins TRBV6-5 to TRBJ1-1, with D possibly matching TRBD1 (6 bases). Trimming shortened V by 6 bases and J by 10 bases, and 12 bases separated the two germline ends. CDR1 MNHEY and CDR2 SVGAGI come from the germline V gene. The CDR3 totals 11 residues.

This clonotype was recorded at least ten times. This chain uses TRBV24-1 with TRBJ1-5, with D uncertain. The CDR3 length is 14 residues. V was cut by 0 bases and J by 6 bases, with 8 bases left in between. CDR1 is KGHDR and CDR2 is SFDVKD in the germline V gene. CDR3 in DNA: TGTGCCACCAGTGATTTGAGGGAAAGTCAGCCCCAGCATTTT. Amino acids: CATSDLRESQPQHF.